Below are 20 T cell receptor beta chains sequenced from a single sample in a study of vaccination and CD4 T cells after COVID-19. Their specific antigens are unknown. Treatment given: approximately nine-day PBMC culture with coronavirus spike peptide pools or control peptides (ViraFEST assay). Cultured CD4+ T cell DNA was sequenced using the Oncomine TCR Beta short-read assay. TCRdb analysed the PCR reads with MiXCR anew, one entry per CDR3 protein. The sample yields over 20,000 distinct CDR3 sequences, about 40% seen once. Sequencing input: CD4+ T cells from blood, cultured in vitro. All receptors derive from a human donor who had recovered from COVID-19.

The V call is TRBV12-3 or TRBV12-4, the J call TRBJ2-2, with 8 bases identical to TRBD1. The CDR3 loop spans 15 amino acids. Trimming at V came to 2 bases and at J to 8 bases, leaving 7 bases not matched to a gene. The CDR3 DNA reads as TGTGCCAGCAGTTTAAGGCAGGGGGCTGGAGGGGAGCTGTTTTTT. Protein sequence: CASSLRQGAGGELFF.

The chain couples TRBV29-1 to TRBJ2-6, with TRBD1 matching over 9 bases. The V gene's germline CDR1 is SQVTM and CDR2 ANQGSEA. The CDR3 length is 16 residues. With V trimmed by 7 bases and J by 0 bases, 7 bases remained unmatched. The DNA for the CDR3 is TGCAGCGCCGGACAGGGGACAAACTCTGGGGCCAACGTCCTGACTTTC. Encoded protein: CSAGQGTNSGANVLTF.

In this sample, this clonotype turned up once. The chain employs TRBV6-1 and TRBJ2-1; the D gene is possibly TRBD1 (5 bases). The germline V gene encodes CDR1 MNHNS and CDR2 SASEGT. V lost 6 bases to trimming and J lost 5 bases, with 29 bases between them. This CDR3 region has 19 residues. In nucleotides, the CDR3 is TGTGCCAGCAGAGACAGCTTGCGGACAATAAAAAAGGCTGACAATGAGCAGTTCTTC. Protein sequence: CASRDSLRTIKKADNEQFF.

The chain employs TRBV6-2 or TRBV6-3 and TRBJ1-2; no clear D gene. The V gene lost 8 bases and the J gene lost 5 bases, with 21 bases spanning the gap. Germline CDR1 is MNHEY and CDR2 is SVGEGT. The CDR3 consists of 15 residues. This CDR3 reads CASGLRTLKYYGYTF. The CDR3 nucleotides read TGTGCCAGCGGGCTTCGGACTCTCAAGTATTATGGCTACACCTTC.

J is TRBJ2-4 and V is TRBV19, with D possibly TRBD2 on 5 matching bases. This CDR3 spans 14 amino acids. Deletions cut 1 base from V and 5 bases from J, with 9 bases between. From germline, CDR1 is LNHDA and CDR2 SQIVND (reference sequence). The CDR3 protein is CASSIAGIQNIQYF. In DNA, the CDR3 is TGTGCCAGTAGTATAGCCGGGATCCAAAACATTCAGTACTTC. Using reference TRBV19 and TRBJ2-4 for the parts outside the CDR3, the full variable domain is DGGITQSPKYLFRKEGQNVTLSCEQNLNHDAMYWYRQDPGQGLRLIYYSQIVNDFQKGDIAEGYSVSREKKESFPLTVTSAQKNPTAFYLCASSIAGIQNIQYFGAGTRLSVL.

This chain uses TRBV7-9 with TRBJ2-1, with a possible D match to TRBD1 (6 bases). From germline, CDR1 is SEHNR and CDR2 FQNEAQ (reference sequence). The CDR3 is 14 amino acids. Trimming cost V 0 bases and J 10 bases, with 13 bases left between them. The CDR3 sequence: CASSLADSPNEQFF. CDR3 bases: TGTGCCAGCAGCTTAGCGGACAGTCCTAACGAGCAGTTCTTC.

The J gene is TRBJ2-6, the V gene TRBV10-3, with 8 nucleotides matching TRBD1. CDR3 length: 18 amino acids. From germline, CDR1 is ENHRY and CDR2 SYGVKD. V shed 2 bases, J shed 0 bases, and the junction held 6 bases outside the gene matches. CDR3 DNA: TGTGCCATCAGTGAGACAGGGGGACACCTCTCTGGGGCCAACGTCCTGACTTTC. Its protein is CAISETGGHLSGANVLTF.

This clonotype was detected a few times. The V and J genes are TRBV20-1 and TRBJ1-5; 7 bases line up with TRBD1. There are 16 residues in the CDR3. V lost 6 bases to trimming and J lost 7 bases; unmatched junction nucleotides: 18. From germline, CDR1 is DFQATT and CDR2 SNEGSKA (reference sequence). DNA for the CDR3: TGCAGTGCCAAGGCGAGGGTATCAGGGGGAGGGCAGCCCCAGCATTTT. Translating it yields CSAKARVSGGGQPQHF.

This clonotype has just a few counts. V and J are TRBV28 and TRBJ1-5; D call uncertain. The germline V gene has CDR1 MDHEN and CDR2 SYDVKM. This CDR3 spans 13 amino acids. Trimming stripped 6 bases from V and 5 bases from J, with 11 bases between. The CDR3 DNA reads TGTGCCAGCAGACCGGACCGCTATCAGCCCCAGCATTTT. This codes for CASRPDRYQPQHF.

This sequence joins TRBV4-1 and TRBJ2-5; D is undetermined. CDR3 length: 15 amino acids. Germline lookup yields CDR1 MGHRA and CDR2 YSYEKL. V was cut by 0 bases and J by 12 bases, with 20 bases left in between. CDR3 sequence reads: CASSQEISLAGNKYF. The CDR3 nucleotides are TGCGCCAGCAGCCAAGAGATCAGTCTGGCCGGCAATAAGTACTTC.

A few counts support this clonotype. V and J are TRBV15 and TRBJ2-5; 11 bases fit TRBD1. Germline V gene data show CDR1 as LNHNV and CDR2 as YYDKDF (reference sequence). The V gene end was trimmed by 1 base and the J gene end by 5 bases; junction bases not matched to a gene: 9. The CDR3 spans 17 residues. The CDR3 bases are TGTGCCACCAGCAGAGTTCTCCTAGGGACAGGGGGTGAGACCCAGTACTTC. Its protein product is CATSRVLLGTGGETQYF.

This chain links TRBV28 with TRBJ2-3; TRBD1 matches 12 bases. From germline, CDR1 is MDHEN and CDR2 SYDVKM. V was clipped by 5 bases and J by 6 bases; unmatched bases: 6. This CDR3 comprises 15 residues. The CDR3 sequence is CASSVGQGALDTQYF. The CDR3 DNA reads as TGTGCCAGCAGTGTGGGACAGGGGGCGCTGGATACGCAGTATTTT.

This clonotype appeared a few times. In nucleotides, the CDR3 is TGTGCCAGTAGTATGACAGGGAGGGGAAAACTGTTTTTT. It yields the protein CASSMTGRGKLFF. This chain links TRBV19 with TRBJ1-4; 7 bases line up with TRBD1. CDR3 size: 13 residues. From germline, CDR1 is LNHDA and CDR2 SQIVND (reference sequence). Trimming at V came to 3 bases and at J to 10 bases, leaving 5 bases not matched to a gene.

The rearrangement uses TRBV12-3 or TRBV12-4 and TRBJ1-1; D perhaps matches TRBD1 (5 bases). This CDR3 spans 15 amino acids. Trimming left V 3 bases short and J 2 bases short, with 13 bases between. CDR3 nucleotides: TGTGCCAGCAGTTTTCAGGGCGGTGTTAACACTGAAGCTTTCTTT. Its protein product is CASSFQGGVNTEAFF.

The V and J genes are TRBV27 and TRBJ1-5; TRBD1 aligns across 9 bases. CDR3 length: 14 amino acids. V was clipped by 6 bases and J by 7 bases; unmatched bases: 7. Per the germline V gene, CDR1 is MNHEY and CDR2 is SMNVEV (reference sequence). The CDR3 is CASSEDRGRQPQHF. CDR3 sequence (DNA): TGTGCCAGCAGCGAGGACAGGGGAAGGCAGCCCCAGCATTTT.

This clonotype was observed a handful of times. The chain is built from TRBV6-2 or TRBV6-3 and TRBJ2-7; TRBD1 agrees at 11 bases. Germline V gene sequence: CDR1 MNHEY, CDR2 SVGEGT. This CDR3 spans 14 amino acids. V was clipped by 5 bases and J by 4 bases; unmatched bases: 4. Here the CDR3 DNA reads TGTGCCAGCAGTGACCGGGACAGGGGGTACGAGCAGTACTTC. This codes for CASSDRDRGYEQYF.

This clonotype has more than one count but fewer than ten. The rearrangement joins TRBV29-1 to TRBJ2-3; 11 bases map to TRBD2. J lost 3 bases, V lost 3 bases, and 5 bases had no gene match. This CDR3 contains 15 residues. Germline assignment: CDR1 SQVTM and CDR2 ANQGSEA. CDR3 coding DNA: TGCAGCGTTGAGATAGCGGGGGGGCCAACAGATACGCAGTATTTT. It codes for CSVEIAGGPTDTQYF.

The table lists this clonotype with a few counts. V usage is TRBV5-4 and J usage is TRBJ1-2; D unclear. Between the trimmed V and J ends, which lost 4 bases and 8 bases, there was a span of 15 bases. Looked up from germline, CDR1 is SGHNT and CDR2 is YYREEE (reference sequence). The CDR3 runs 13 residues. The CDR3 is CASSGGIIGGYTF. The CDR3 nucleotides read TGTGCCAGCAGCGGTGGCATAATCGGCGGCTACACCTTC.

This clonotype was counted a few times. The chain combines TRBV27 with TRBJ2-2, with 8 bases lining up with TRBD2. Germline loops: CDR1 MNHEY, CDR2 SMNVEV (reference sequence). The length of the CDR3 is 17 residues. The V gene end was trimmed by 1 base and the J gene end by 6 bases; junction bases not matched to a gene: 10. CDR3 sequence reads: CASSLFRGGLGAGELFF. In DNA, the CDR3 is TGTGCCAGCAGTTTATTTCGGGGGGGGCTCGGGGCCGGGGAGCTGTTTTTT.

The rearrangement joins TRBV20-1 to TRBJ2-5; 8 bases line up with TRBD2. The V gene end was trimmed by 8 bases and the J gene end by 1 base; junction bases not matched to a gene: 9. Germline loops: CDR1 DFQATT, CDR2 SNEGSKA (reference sequence). The CDR3 consists of 14 residues. CDR3 amino acids: CSPLRGGRQETQYF. As DNA, the CDR3 is TGCAGTCCGCTTCGGGGGGGCCGCCAAGAGACCCAGTACTTC.